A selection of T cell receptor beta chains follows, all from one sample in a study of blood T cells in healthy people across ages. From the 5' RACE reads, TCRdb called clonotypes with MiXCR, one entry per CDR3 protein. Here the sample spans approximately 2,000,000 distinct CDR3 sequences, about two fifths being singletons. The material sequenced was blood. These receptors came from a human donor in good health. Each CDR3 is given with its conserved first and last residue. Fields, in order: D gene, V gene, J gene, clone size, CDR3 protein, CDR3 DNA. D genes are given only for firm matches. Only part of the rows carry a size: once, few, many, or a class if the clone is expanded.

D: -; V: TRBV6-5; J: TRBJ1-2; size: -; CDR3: CASSYARGHGYTF; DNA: TGTGCCAGCAGTTACGCTCGGGGGCATGGCTACACCTTC
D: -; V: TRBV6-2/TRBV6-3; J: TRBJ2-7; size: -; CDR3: CASSYPIAEATTTSYEQYF; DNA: TGTGCCAGCAGTTACCCGATCGCGGAGGCGACCACCACATCCTACGAGCAGTACTTC
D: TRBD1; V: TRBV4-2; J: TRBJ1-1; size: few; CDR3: CASSLLPGQGGTEAFF; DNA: TGTGCCAGCAGCCTTCTACCGGGACAGGGGGGAACTGAAGCTTTCTTT
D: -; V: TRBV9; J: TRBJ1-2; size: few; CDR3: CASAGGHPGYGYTF; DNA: TGTGCCAGCGCAGGTGGGCACCCGGGGTATGGCTACACCTTC
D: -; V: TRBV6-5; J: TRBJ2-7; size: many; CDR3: CASSLTLWGQNEQYF; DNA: TGTGCCAGCAGTTTAACCTTATGGGGGCAGAACGAGCAGTACTTC
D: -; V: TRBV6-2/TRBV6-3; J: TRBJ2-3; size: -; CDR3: CASSLQELEPIYTQYF; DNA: TGTGCCAGCAGTTTACAGGAACTGGAGCCGATCTATACGCAGTATTTT
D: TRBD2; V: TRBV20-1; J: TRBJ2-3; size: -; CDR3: CSASRLAGATDTQYF; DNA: TGCAGTGCTTCTCGACTAGCGGGTGCCACAGATACGCAGTATTTT
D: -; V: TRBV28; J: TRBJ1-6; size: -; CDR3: CASSGGFTYNSPLHF; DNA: TGTGCCAGCAGTGGGGGTTTCACCTATAATTCACCCCTCCACTTT
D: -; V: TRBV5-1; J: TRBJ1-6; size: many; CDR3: CASSLAGNNSPLHF; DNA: TGCGCCAGCAGCTTGGCCGGGAATAATTCACCCCTCCACTTT
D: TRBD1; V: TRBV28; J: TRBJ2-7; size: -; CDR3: CASSSPGQGPRTYEQYF; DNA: TGTGCCAGCAGTTCCCCGGGACAGGGACCTCGGACCTACGAGCAGTACTTC
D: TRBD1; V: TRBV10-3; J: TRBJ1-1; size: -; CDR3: CAISDRGTGVWNTEAFF; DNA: TGTGCCATCAGTGATCGGGGGACAGGAGTTTGGAACACTGAAGCTTTCTTT
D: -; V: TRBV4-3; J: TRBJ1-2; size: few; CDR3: CASSHQGYNYGYTF; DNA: TGCGCCAGCAGCCATCAGGGGTATAACTATGGCTACACCTTC
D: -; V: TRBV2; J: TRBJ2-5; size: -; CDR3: CASSGIGNSGQETQYF; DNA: TGTGCCAGCAGTGGAATCGGGAATAGCGGACAAGAGACCCAGTACTTC
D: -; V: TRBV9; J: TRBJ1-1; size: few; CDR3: CASSAGGSNTEAFF; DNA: TGTGCCAGCAGCGCCGGGGGGTCCAACACTGAAGCTTTCTTT
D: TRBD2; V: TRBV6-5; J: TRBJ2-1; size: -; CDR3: CASSYSIGSSGDNEQFF; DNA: TGTGCCAGCAGTTACTCGATCGGATCTAGCGGCGACAATGAGCAGTTCTTC
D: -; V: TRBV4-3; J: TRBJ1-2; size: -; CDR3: CASSQALSAGYTF; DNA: TGCGCCAGCAGCCAAGCTCTCTCCGCGGGCTACACCTTC
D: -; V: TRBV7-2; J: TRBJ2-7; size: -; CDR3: CAGSWGLYEQYF; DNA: TGTGCCGGCAGCTGGGGGCTTTACGAGCAGTACTTC
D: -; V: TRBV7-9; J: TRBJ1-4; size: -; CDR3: CASRPGPITNEKLFF; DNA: TGTGCCAGCAGACCAGGACCTATCACTAATGAAAAACTGTTTTTT
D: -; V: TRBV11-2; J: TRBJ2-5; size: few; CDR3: CASSRASGTSREQYF; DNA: TGTGCCAGCAGCCGTGCCTCAGGGACCTCTAGGGAGCAGTACTTC
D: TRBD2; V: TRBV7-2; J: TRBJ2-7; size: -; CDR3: CANSPRTSGPHEQYF; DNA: TGTGCCAACAGCCCTCGGACTAGCGGGCCTCACGAGCAGTACTTC
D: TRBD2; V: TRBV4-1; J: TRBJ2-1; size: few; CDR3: CASSQSIAGGQETQFF; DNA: TGCGCCAGCAGCCAAAGCATAGCGGGGGGGCAAGAGACCCAGTTCTTC
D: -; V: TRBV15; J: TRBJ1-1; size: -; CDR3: CATSSYGTEAFF; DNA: TGTGCCACCAGCAGCTACGGCACTGAAGCTTTCTTT
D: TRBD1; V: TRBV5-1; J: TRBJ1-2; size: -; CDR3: CASSPDRRGYTF; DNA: TGCGCCAGCAGCCCGGACAGGAGGGGCTACACCTTC
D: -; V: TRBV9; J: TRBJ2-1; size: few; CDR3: CASSVLATDYYNEQFF; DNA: TGTGCCAGCAGCGTTCTTGCGACAGATTACTACAATGAGCAGTTCTTC
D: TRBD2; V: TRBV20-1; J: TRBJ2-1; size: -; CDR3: CSAVGAGGQNEQFF; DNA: TGCAGTGCTGTCGGAGCGGGGGGGCAGAATGAGCAGTTCTTC
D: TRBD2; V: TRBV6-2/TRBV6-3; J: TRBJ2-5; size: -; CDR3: CASRTRLAGGPSEETQYF; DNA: TGTGCCAGCAGGACTCGGCTAGCGGGGGGGCCCTCGGAAGAGACCCAGTACTTC
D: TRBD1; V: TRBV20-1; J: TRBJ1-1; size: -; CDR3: CSAQDRGLTEAFF; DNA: TGCAGTGCTCAAGACAGGGGGCTCACTGAAGCTTTCTTT
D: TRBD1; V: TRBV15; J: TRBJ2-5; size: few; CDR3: CATSVRQGMPSWTQYF; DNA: TGTGCCACCAGCGTCCGACAGGGAATGCCAAGTTGGACCCAGTACTTC
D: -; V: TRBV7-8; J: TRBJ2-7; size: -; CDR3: CASSLVLAIYEQYF; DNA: TGTGCCAGCAGCTTAGTCCTAGCGATCTACGAGCAGTACTTC
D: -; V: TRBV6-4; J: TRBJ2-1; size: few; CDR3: CASSVVGGSSYNEQFF; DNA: TGTGCCAGCAGTGTTGTAGGGGGAAGCTCCTACAATGAGCAGTTCTTC
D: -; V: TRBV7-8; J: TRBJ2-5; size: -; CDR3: CASSLGPPKGGPETQYF; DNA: TGTGCCAGCAGCTTAGGCCCTCCGAAGGGGGGGCCTGAGACCCAGTACTTC
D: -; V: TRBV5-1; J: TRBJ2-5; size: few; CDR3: CASSTGDSGGETQYF; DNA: TGCGCCAGCAGCACCGGGGACAGTGGAGGGGAGACCCAGTACTTC
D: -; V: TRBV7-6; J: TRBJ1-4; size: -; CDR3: CASSLMRATNEKLFF; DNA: TGTGCCAGCAGCTTAATGCGCGCAACTAATGAAAAACTGTTTTTT
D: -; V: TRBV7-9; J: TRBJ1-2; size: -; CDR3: CASSHTPGRSRYGYTF; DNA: TGTGCCAGCAGCCACACGCCGGGCCGATCCCGCTATGGCTACACCTTC